This T cell receptor beta chain is drawn from a study of T cell changes during pregnancy in multiple sclerosis. Germline CDR1 and CDR2: MGHRA and YSYEKL. CDR3 size: 17 residues. The V gene end was trimmed by 2 bases and the J gene end by 0 bases; junction bases not matched to a gene: 9. Sequencing was performed with immunoSEQ multiplex PCR; in TCRdb, only in-frame clones are kept and a portion is missing. This sample has around 110,000 clones, with 92% found just once. The TCR comes from a female donor with multiple sclerosis, enrolled in a pregnancy study. This chain connects TRBV4-1 to TRBJ1-1, with 7 bases identical to TRBD1. Source: peripheral blood, taken after pregnancy. CDR3 sequence: CASSQSLTGTMNTEAFF. The CDR3 DNA is TGCGCCAGCAGCCAATCGTTGACAGGGACCATGAACACTGAAGCTTTCTTT.